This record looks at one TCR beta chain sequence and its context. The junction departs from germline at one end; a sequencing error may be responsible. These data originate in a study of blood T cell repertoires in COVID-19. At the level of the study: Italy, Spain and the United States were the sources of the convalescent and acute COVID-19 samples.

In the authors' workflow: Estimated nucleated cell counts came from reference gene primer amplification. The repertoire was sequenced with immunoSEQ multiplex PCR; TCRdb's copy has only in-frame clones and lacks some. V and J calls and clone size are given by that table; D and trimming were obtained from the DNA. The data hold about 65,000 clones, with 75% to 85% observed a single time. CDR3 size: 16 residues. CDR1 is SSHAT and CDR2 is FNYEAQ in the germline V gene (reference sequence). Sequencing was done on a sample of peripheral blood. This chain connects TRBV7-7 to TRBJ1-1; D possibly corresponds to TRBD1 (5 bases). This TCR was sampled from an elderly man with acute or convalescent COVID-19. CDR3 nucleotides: TGTGCTAGCAGTCCAATTGCGGCAGGGTTGAACACTGAAGCTTTCTTT. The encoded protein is CASSPIAAGLNTEAFF.